This T cell receptor (beta chain) was sequenced in a study of blood T cell repertoires in COVID-19. The overall study: From T cells, B-cell-depleted T cells, or PBMCs came the material, which was cDNA or gDNA.

Germline V gives CDR1 SGHTA, CDR2 FQGTGA. CDR3 length: 18 residues. The V segment lost 5 bases and the J segment 0 bases; nucleotides outside the gene matches: 15. The cohort comprised adults aged 18 to 89 years residing in 20 to 30 US areas. TCRdb's table, derived via immunoSEQ multiplex PCR, lists solely in-frame clones and lacks some. The sample records roughly 360,000 clones, approximately 88% being singletons. The chain employs TRBV7-3 and TRBJ1-1; TRBD1 agrees at 7 bases. The TCR originated in a woman in her 30s with acute COVID-19. The sample was PBMCs or T cells enriched from blood (not recorded which). CDR3 nucleotide sequence: TGTGCCAGCAGCCTAAAAGCACCCAACAGGGGCCTGAACACTGAAGCTTTCTTT. This translates into CASSLKAPNRGLNTEAFF.